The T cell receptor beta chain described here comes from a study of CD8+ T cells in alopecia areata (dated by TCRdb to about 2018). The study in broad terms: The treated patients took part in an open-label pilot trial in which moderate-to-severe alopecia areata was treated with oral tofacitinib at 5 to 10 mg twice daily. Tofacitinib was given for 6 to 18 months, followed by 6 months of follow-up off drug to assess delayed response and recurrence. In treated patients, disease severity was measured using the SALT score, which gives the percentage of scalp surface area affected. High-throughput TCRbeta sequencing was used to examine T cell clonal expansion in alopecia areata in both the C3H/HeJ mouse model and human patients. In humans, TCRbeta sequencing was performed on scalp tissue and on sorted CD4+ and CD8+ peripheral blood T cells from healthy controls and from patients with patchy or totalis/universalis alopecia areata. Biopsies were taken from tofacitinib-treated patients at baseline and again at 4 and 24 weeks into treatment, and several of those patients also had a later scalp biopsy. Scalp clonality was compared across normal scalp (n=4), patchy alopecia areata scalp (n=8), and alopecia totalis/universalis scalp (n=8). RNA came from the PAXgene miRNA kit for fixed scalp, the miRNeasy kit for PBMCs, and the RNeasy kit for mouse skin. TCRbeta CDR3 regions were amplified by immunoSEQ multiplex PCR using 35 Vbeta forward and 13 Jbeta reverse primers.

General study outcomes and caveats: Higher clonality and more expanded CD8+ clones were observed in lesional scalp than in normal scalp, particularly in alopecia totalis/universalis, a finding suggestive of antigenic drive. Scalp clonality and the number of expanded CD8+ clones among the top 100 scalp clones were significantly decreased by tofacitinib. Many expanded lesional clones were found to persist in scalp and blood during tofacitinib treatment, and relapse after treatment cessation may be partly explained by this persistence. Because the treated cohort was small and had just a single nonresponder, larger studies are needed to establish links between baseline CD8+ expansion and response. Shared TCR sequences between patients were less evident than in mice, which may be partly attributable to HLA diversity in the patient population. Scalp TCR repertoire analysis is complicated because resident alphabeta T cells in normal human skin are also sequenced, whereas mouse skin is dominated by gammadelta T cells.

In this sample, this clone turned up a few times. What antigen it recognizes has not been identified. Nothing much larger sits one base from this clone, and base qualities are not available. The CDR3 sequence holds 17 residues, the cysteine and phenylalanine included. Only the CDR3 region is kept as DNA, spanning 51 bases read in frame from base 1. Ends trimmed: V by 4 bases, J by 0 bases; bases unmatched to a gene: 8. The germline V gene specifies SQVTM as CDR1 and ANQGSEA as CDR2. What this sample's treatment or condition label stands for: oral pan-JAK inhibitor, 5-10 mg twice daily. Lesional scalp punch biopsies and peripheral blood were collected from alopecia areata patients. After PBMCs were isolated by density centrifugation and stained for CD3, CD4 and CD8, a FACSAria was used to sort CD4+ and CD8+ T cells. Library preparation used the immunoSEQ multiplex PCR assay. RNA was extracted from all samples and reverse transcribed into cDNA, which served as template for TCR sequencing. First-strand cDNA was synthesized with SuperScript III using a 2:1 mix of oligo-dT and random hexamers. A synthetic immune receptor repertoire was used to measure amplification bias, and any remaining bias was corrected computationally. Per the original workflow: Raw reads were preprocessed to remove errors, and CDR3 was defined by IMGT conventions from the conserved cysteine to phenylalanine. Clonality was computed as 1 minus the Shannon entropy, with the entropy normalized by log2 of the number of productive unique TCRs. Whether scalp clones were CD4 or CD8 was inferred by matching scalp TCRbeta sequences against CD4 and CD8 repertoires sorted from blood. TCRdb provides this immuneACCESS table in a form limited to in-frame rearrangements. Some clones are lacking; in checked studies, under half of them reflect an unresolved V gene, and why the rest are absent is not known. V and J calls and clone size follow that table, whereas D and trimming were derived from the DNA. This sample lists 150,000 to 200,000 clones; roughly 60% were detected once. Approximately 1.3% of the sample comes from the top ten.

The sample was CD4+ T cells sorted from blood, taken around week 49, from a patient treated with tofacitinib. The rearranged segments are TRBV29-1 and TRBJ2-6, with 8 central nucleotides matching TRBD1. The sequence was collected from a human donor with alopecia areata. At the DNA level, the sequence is TGCAGCGTTGGAGGACAGGGCTTTGTCTCTGGGGCCAACGTCCTGACTTTC. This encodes CSVGGQGFVSGANVLTF.